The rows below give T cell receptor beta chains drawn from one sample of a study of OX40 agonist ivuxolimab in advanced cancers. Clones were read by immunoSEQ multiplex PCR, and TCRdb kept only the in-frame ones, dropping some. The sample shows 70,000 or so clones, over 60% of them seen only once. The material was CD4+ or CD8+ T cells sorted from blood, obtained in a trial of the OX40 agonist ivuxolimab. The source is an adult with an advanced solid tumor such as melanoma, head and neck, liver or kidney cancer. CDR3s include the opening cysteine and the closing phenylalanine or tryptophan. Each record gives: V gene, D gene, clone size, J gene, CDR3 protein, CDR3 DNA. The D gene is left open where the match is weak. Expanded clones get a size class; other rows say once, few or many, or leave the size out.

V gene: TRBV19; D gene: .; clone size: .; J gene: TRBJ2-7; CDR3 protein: CASNSAPFYEQYF; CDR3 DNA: TGTGCCAGTAATTCCGCTCCCTTCTACGAGCAGTACTTC
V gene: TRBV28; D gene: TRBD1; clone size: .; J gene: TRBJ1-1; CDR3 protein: CASSPAIGGGNTEAFF; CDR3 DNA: TGTGCCAGCAGCCCAGCGATAGGGGGCGGGAACACTGAAGCTTTCTTT
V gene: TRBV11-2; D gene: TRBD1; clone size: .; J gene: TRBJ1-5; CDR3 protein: CASSLGGQSGQPQHF; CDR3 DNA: TGTGCCAGCAGCTTAGGGGGACAGTCTGGCCAGCCCCAGCATTTT
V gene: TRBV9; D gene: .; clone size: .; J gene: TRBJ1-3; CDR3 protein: CASSFEGNTIYF; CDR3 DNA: TGTGCCAGCAGCTTCGAGGGAAACACCATATATTTT
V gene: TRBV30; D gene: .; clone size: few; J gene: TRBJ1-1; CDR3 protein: CAWSVSAPAFF; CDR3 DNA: TGTGCCTGGAGTGTCTCAGCCCCCGCTTTCTTT
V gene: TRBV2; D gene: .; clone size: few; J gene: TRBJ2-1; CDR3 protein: CASSERVATSYNEQFF; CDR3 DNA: TGTGCCAGCAGTGAAAGGGTAGCAACCTCTTACAATGAGCAGTTCTTC
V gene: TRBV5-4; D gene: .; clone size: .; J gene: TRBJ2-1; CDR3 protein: CASSQSSYNEQFF; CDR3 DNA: TGTGCCAGCAGCCAAAGCTCCTACAATGAGCAGTTCTTC
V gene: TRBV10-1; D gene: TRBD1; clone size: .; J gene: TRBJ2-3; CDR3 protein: CASSLTGSDTQYF; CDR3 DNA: TGCGCCAGCAGTCTGACAGGGTCCGATACGCAGTATTTT
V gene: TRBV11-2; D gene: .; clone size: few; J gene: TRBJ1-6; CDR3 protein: CASSPGAVRNRALHF; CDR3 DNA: TGTGCCAGCAGCCCCGGCGCGGTTCGGAATCGTGCCCTCCACTTT
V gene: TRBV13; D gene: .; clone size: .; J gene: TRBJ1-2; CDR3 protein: CASSLGRNYGYTF; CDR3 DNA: TGTGCCAGCAGCCTTGGACGGAACTATGGCTACACCTTC
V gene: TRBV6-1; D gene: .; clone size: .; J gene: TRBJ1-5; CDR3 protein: CAITIRGFDQPQHF; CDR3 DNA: TGTGCCATCACCATTCGGGGGTTCGATCAGCCCCAGCATTTT
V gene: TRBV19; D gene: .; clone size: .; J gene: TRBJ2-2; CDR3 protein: CASKTPGGGGELFF; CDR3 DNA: TGTGCCAGTAAAACCCCAGGCGGCGGCGGGGAGCTGTTTTTT
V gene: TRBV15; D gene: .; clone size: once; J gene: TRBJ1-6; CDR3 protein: CATSRDSGNSPLHF; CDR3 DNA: TGTGCCACCAGCAGGGACAGTGGGAATTCACCCCTCCACTTT
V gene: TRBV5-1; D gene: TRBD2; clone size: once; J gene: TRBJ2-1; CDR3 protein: CASSLAGLAGNEQFF; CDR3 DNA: TGCGCCAGCAGCTTGGCCGGACTAGCGGGGAATGAGCAGTTCTTC
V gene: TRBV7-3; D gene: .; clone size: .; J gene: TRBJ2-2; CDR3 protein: CASSLISGNTGELFF; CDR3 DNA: TGTGCCAGCAGCTTAATATCAGGGAACACCGGGGAGCTGTTTTTT
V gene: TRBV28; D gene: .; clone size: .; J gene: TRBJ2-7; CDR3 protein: CASSLYVREQYF; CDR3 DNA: TGTGCCAGCAGTTTATATGTTCGGGAGCAGTACTTC
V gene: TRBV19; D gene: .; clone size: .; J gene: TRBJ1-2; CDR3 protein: CASSISPGPIGYTF; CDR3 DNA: TGTGCCAGTAGTATATCGCCAGGGCCTATTGGCTACACCTTC
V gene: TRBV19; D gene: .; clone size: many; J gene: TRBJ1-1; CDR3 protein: CASTRNTEAFF; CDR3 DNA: TGTGCCAGTACTAGGAACACTGAAGCTTTCTTT
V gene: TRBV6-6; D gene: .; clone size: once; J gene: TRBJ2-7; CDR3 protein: CASSSGKPYEQYF; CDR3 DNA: TGTGCCAGCAGTTCTGGGAAGCCCTACGAGCAGTACTTC
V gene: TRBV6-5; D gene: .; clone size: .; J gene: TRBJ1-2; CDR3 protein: CASSYSTGGYGYTF; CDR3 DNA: TGTGCCAGCAGTTACTCGACAGGAGGCTATGGCTACACCTTC
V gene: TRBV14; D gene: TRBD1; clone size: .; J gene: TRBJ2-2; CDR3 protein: CASSQGQGWAGELFF; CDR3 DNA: TGTGCCAGCAGCCAAGGACAGGGATGGGCCGGGGAGCTGTTTTTT
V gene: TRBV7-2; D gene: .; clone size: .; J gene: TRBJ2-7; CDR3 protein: CASSSTEGGEQYF; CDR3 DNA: TGTGCCAGCAGCTCAACCGAGGGCGGGGAGCAGTACTTC
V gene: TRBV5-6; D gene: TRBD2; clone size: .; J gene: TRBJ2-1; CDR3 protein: CASSPGPSGRYEQFF; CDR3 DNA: TGTGCCAGCAGCCCAGGTCCTAGCGGGAGGTATGAGCAGTTCTTC